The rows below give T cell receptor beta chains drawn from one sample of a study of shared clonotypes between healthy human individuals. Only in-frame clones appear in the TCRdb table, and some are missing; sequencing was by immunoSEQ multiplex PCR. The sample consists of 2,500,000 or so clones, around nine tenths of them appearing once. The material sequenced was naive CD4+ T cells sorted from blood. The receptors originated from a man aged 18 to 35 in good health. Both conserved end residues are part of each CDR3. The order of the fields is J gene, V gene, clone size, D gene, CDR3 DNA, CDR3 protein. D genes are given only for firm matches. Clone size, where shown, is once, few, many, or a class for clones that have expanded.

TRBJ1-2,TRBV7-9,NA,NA,TGTGCCAGCAGAGATACGGAGTCCTACACCTTC,CASRDTESYTF
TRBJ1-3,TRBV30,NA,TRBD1,TGTGCCTGGGGGCCCGGACAGGCTGGAAACACCATATATTTT,CAWGPGQAGNTIYF
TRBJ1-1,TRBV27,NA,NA,TGTGCCAGCAGTTTTGGGAGGCAGGGAAGAACTGAAGCTTTCTTT,CASSFGRQGRTEAFF
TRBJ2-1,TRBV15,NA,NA,TGTGCCACCAGCAGGGGACTTAGCTCCTACAATGAGCAGTTCTTC,CATSRGLSSYNEQFF
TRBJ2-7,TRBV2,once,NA,TGTGCCAGCAGTGAAACCCGAGGGACTGGGGCGGCCGAGCAGTACTTC,CASSETRGTGAAEQYF
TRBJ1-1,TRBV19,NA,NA,TGTGCCAGTAGTGATCTAGGGCCCGTGAACACTGAAGCTTTCTTT,CASSDLGPVNTEAFF
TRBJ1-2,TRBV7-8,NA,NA,TGTGCCAGCAGCGTTCAGCGTAACTATGGCTACACCTTC,CASSVQRNYGYTF
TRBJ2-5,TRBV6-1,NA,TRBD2,TGTGCCAGCACCCAGGGACTAGCGGGGGCGGAGACCCAGTACTTC,CASTQGLAGAETQYF
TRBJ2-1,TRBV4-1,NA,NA,TGCGCCAGCAGCCAAGATCGTTTGCAGGAGTACAATGAGCAGTTCTTC,CASSQDRLQEYNEQFF
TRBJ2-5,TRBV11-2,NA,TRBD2,TGTGCCAGCAGCCCTAGCGGGATCCAAGAGACCCAGTACTTC,CASSPSGIQETQYF
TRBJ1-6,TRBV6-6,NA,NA,TGTGCCAGCAGGCCAAAACAGGGTTCACCCCTCCACTTT,CASRPKQGSPLHF
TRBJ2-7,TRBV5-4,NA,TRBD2,TGTGCCAGCAGCTCAGGGACTAGCGGGAGGACCTACGAGCAGTACTTC,CASSSGTSGRTYEQYF
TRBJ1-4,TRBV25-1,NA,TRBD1,TGTGCCAGCAGGGAGACAGGGGTTGCGGAAAAACTGTTTTTT,CASRETGVAEKLFF
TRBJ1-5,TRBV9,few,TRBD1,TGTGCCAGCACCCCCGGGACAGGGCCATGGCCCCAGCATTTT,CASTPGTGPWPQHF
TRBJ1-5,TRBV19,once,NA,TGTGCCAGTACTTCAGCTGGCAATCAGCCCCAGCATTTT,CASTSAGNQPQHF
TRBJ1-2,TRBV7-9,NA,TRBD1,TGTGCCAGCAGCCGTGGGACAGGGTACGGCTACACCTTC,CASSRGTGYGYTF
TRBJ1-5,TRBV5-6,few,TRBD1,TGTGCCAGCAGCGTTCAGGGGGCAAATCAGCCCCAGCATTTT,CASSVQGANQPQHF
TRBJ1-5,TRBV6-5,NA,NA,TGTGCCAGCAGTCGGGGGATATCTAGCAATCAGCCCCAGCATTTT,CASSRGISSNQPQHF
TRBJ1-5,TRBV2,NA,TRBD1,TGTGCCAGCAGCGACAGGGGGCTAAGCAATCAGCCCCAGCATTTT,CASSDRGLSNQPQHF
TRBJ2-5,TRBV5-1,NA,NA,TGCGCCAGCAGTTCCACACTAGTAATTCGGGAGACCCAGTACTTC,CASSSTLVIRETQYF
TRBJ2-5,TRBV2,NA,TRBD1,TGTGCCAGCTCCGGACAGGGGTCCCAAGAGACCCAGTACTTC,CASSGQGSQETQYF
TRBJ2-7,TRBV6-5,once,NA,TGTGCCAGCAGCACATCCACAATAGGCTACGAGCAGTACTTC,CASSTSTIGYEQYF
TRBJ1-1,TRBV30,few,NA,TGTGCCTGGCTCCGGGGGGGCACTGAAGCTTTCTTT,CAWLRGGTEAFF
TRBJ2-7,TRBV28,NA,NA,TGTGCCAGCAGTCGACAGGTCGGCGCCTACGAGCAGTACTTC,CASSRQVGAYEQYF
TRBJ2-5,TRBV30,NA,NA,TGTGCCTGGAGTACAGGGCAGGGGAGGGAGACCCAGTACTTC,CAWSTGQGRETQYF
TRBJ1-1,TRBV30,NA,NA,TGTGCCTGGAACCGGGGGCGCCCCCTTGAAGCTTTCTTT,CAWNRGRPLEAFF
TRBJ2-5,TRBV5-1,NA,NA,TGCGCCAGCAGGGGGGCTGAGACCCAGTACTTC,CASRGAETQYF
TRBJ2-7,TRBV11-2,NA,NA,TGTGCCAGCAGCTCCCTTCGGGACCGCTCCTACGAGCAGTACTTC,CASSSLRDRSYEQYF
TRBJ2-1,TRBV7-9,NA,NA,TGTGCCAGCAGCAAAGTCCATGAGCAGTTCTTC,CASSKVHEQFF
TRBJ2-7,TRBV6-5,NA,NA,TGTGCCAGCAGTCAAGGGACCTTCTACGAGCAGTACTTC,CASSQGTFYEQYF
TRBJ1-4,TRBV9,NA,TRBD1,TGTGCCAGCAGCGGAAGATCCGGGACAGGGGATGAAAAACTGTTTTTT,CASSGRSGTGDEKLFF
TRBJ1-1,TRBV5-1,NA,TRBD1,TGCGCCAGCAGCTTACAGGGGTCGGGCACTGAAGCTTTCTTT,CASSLQGSGTEAFF
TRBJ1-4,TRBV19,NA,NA,TGTGCCAGTGGGGAGATACAGGTTAATGAAAAACTGTTTTTT,CASGEIQVNEKLFF
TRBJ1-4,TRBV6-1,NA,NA,TGTGCCAGCAGTGGGCTCAGGGTCACTAATGAAAAACTGTTTTTT,CASSGLRVTNEKLFF
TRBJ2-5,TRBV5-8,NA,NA,TGTGCCAGCAGCTTGGGGGGGTCGGCGGGAATCCGGGAGACCCAGTACTTC,CASSLGGSAGIRETQYF
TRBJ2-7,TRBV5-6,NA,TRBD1,TGTGCCAGCAGCCCTGACAGGGGGCGGAACTACGAGCAGTACTTC,CASSPDRGRNYEQYF
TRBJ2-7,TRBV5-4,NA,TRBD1,TGTGCCAGCAGCTTGGGGGGGACAGGGTCCTACGAGCAGTACTTC,CASSLGGTGSYEQYF
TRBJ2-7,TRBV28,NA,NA,TGTGCCAGCAGGAGGGGGACAGTGACTAGTTCCTACGAGCAGTACTTC,CASRRGTVTSSYEQYF
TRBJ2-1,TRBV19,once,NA,TGTGCCAGTAGTATAGAAAGCCTCCTGGGGAATGAGCAGTTCTTC,CASSIESLLGNEQFF
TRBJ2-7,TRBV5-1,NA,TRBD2,TGCGCCAGCAGCGAGACTAGCGGCTGGGTAGAGCAGTACTTC,CASSETSGWVEQYF
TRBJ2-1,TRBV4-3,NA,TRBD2,TGCGCCAGCAGCCAAGTCCGTGGCGGGAGCTCCTACAATGAGCAGTTCTTC,CASSQVRGGSSYNEQFF
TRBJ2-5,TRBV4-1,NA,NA,TGCGCCAGCAGCCAACCTACAGGGAGGGGAGAGACCCAGTACTTC,CASSQPTGRGETQYF
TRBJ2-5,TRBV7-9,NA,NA,TGTGCCAGCAGCTCCAGGGGAGAAGAGACCCAGTACTTC,CASSSRGEETQYF
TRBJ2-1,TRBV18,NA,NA,TGTGCCAGCTCATCCCGGGCCCATGAGCAGTTCTTC,CASSSRAHEQFF
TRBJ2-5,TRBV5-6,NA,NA,TGTGCCAGCTCCGGAGTGGGAGAGACCCAGTACTTC,CASSGVGETQYF
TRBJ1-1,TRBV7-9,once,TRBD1,TGTGCCAGCAGCCATGACAGGGGATTTACTGAAGCTTTCTTT,CASSHDRGFTEAFF
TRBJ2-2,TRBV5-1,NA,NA,TGCGCCAGCACACTCCGGGACACCTCGAACACCGGGGAGCTGTTTTTT,CASTLRDTSNTGELFF
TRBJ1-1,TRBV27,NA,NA,TGTGCCAGCAGTTTCAACCTCAACACTGAAGCTTTCTTT,CASSFNLNTEAFF
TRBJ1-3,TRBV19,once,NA,TGTGCCAGTCGAGTTAGCTCTGGAAACACCATATATTTT,CASRVSSGNTIYF
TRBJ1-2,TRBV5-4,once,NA,TGTGCCAGCAAAGGGGAGGGTTTAACGGACTATGGCTACACCTTC,CASKGEGLTDYGYTF
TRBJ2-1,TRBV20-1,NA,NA,TGCAGTGCCTACCCTGGTAATGAGCAGTTCTTC,CSAYPGNEQFF
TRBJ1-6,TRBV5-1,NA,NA,TGCGCCAGCAGCTTGCGGGAAAGAAATTCACCCCTCCACTTT,CASSLRERNSPLHF
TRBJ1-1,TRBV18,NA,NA,TGTGCCAGCTCACAAAACGGGGGCACTGAAGCTTTCTTT,CASSQNGGTEAFF
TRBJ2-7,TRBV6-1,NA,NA,TGTGCCAGCAGCCCCACCGCCCCCTACGAGCAGTACTTC,CASSPTAPYEQYF
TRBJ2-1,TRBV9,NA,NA,TGTGCCAGCAGCTTCCGGGACTCTACCTACAATGAGCAGTTCTTC,CASSFRDSTYNEQFF
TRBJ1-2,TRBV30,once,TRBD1,TGTGCCTGGTTAGGACAGGGGGATGGCTACACCTTC,CAWLGQGDGYTF